Many counts were recorded for the clone carrying this TCR beta chain. The data are from a study of blood T cell repertoires in COVID-19. Study-wide background: Whether acute or convalescent, the COVID-19 samples came from the United States, Italy and Spain. T cells, B-cell-depleted T cells, or PBMCs supplied cDNA or gDNA.

Clones were read by immunoSEQ multiplex PCR, and TCRdb kept only the in-frame ones, dropping some. Of 90,000 to 100,000 clones detected, about two thirds appear once; the ten largest clones hold approximately 25%. This sequence originates from a woman aged 55 to 70 in a cohort sampled during active or convalescent COVID-19. The source material was peripheral blood.

CDR3 in DNA: TGTGCCAGCAGTTTAGGGGCAACAGGGTACTATGGCTACACCTTC. Protein: CASSLGATGYYGYTF. The chain couples TRBV27 to TRBJ1-2, with D tentatively TRBD1 (6 bases). Germline values: CDR1 MNHEY, CDR2 SMNVEV (reference sequence). V was cut by 2 bases and J by 3 bases, with 13 bases left in between. The CDR3 is made up of 15 amino acids.